These T cell receptor beta chains were read from a single sample in a study of monozygotic twins with inflammatory bowel disease. TCRdb reprocessed the 5' RACE reads and stores each CDR3 protein as one record, lacking DNA. The sample data list approximately 380,000 distinct CDR3 sequences. What was sequenced was blood. The source of these receptors is a human donor with ulcerative colitis or Crohn's disease, or a healthy co-twin of an affected twin (not recorded which). The CDR3 runs from the conserved cysteine through the conserved F or W. Each record gives: J gene, V gene, CDR3 protein.

j_call: TRBJ2-7; v_call: TRBV5-1; cdr3_aa: CASSLSAQGVPYEQYF
j_call: TRBJ2-7; v_call: TRBV5-1; cdr3_aa: CASSADSSYEQYF
j_call: TRBJ2-3; v_call: TRBV7-9; cdr3_aa: CAISLSGGTDTQYF
j_call: TRBJ2-7; v_call: TRBV4-2; cdr3_aa: CASSQDNYGNYEQYF
j_call: TRBJ1-5; v_call: TRBV7-9; cdr3_aa: CASSLEIRGGINQPQHF
j_call: TRBJ2-7; v_call: TRBV5-1; cdr3_aa: CASSAYLAGGTYEQYF
j_call: TRBJ2-7; v_call: TRBV29-1; cdr3_aa: CSVRTAPGQGDEQYF
j_call: TRBJ1-5; v_call: TRBV6-2/TRBV6-3; cdr3_aa: CASSQPFVVSNQPQHF
j_call: TRBJ2-1; v_call: TRBV20-1; cdr3_aa: CSAPGLAGAISYNEQFF
j_call: TRBJ2-4; v_call: TRBV7-8; cdr3_aa: CASSLGWFGPKNIQYF
j_call: TRBJ2-7; v_call: TRBV7-9; cdr3_aa: CASSSTYISSYEQYF
j_call: TRBJ1-4; v_call: TRBV4-3; cdr3_aa: CASSPEWDRALFF
j_call: TRBJ2-3; v_call: TRBV3-1; cdr3_aa: CASSLMARTDTQYF
j_call: TRBJ2-5; v_call: TRBV7-2; cdr3_aa: CASSPQRGAFSGETQYF
j_call: TRBJ1-2; v_call: TRBV20-1; cdr3_aa: CSARVSGSFYGYTF
j_call: TRBJ2-7; v_call: TRBV27; cdr3_aa: CASSFPTGGLIREQYF
j_call: TRBJ2-4; v_call: TRBV20-1; cdr3_aa: CSAAWSGGAGDIQYF
j_call: TRBJ2-5; v_call: TRBV10-3; cdr3_aa: CAISESRQTQETQYF
j_call: TRBJ2-3; v_call: TRBV5-1; cdr3_aa: CASSSGQRGGGPPSTDTQYF
j_call: TRBJ2-1; v_call: TRBV12-3/TRBV12-4; cdr3_aa: CASSSGLGTNEQFF
j_call: TRBJ2-1; v_call: TRBV20-1; cdr3_aa: CSVQRTSGDYNEQFF
j_call: TRBJ2-5; v_call: TRBV6-2/TRBV6-3; cdr3_aa: CASSYSAGAKTQYF
j_call: TRBJ2-3; v_call: TRBV12-5; cdr3_aa: CASGSTAGGSQDTQYF
j_call: TRBJ2-5; v_call: TRBV5-1; cdr3_aa: CASSDSDSQETQYF
j_call: TRBJ1-1; v_call: TRBV7-2; cdr3_aa: CASSLRWAENTEAFF
j_call: TRBJ2-1; v_call: TRBV11-1; cdr3_aa: CASSSERGTYNEQFF
j_call: TRBJ2-3; v_call: TRBV2; cdr3_aa: CACGRSGGAADTQYF
j_call: TRBJ2-5; v_call: TRBV5-5; cdr3_aa: CASRAGDAETQYF
j_call: TRBJ1-1; v_call: TRBV20-1; cdr3_aa: CSASGSAENTEAFF
j_call: TRBJ2-1; v_call: TRBV4-1; cdr3_aa: CASSQESGTSGGLPGNEQFF
j_call: TRBJ2-3; v_call: TRBV20-1; cdr3_aa: CSARAPLGTSGPTDTQYF
j_call: TRBJ1-4; v_call: TRBV5-1; cdr3_aa: CASSPGTGVNEKLFF
j_call: TRBJ2-1; v_call: TRBV5-1; cdr3_aa: CASSSTGLGEQFF
j_call: TRBJ1-5; v_call: TRBV6-6; cdr3_aa: CASKRDSNQPQHF
j_call: TRBJ2-5; v_call: TRBV20-1; cdr3_aa: CSASDSWGQETQYF
j_call: TRBJ2-3; v_call: TRBV25-1; cdr3_aa: CASSGPPGQGGWTDTQYF
j_call: TRBJ2-3; v_call: TRBV15; cdr3_aa: CATSRGQGSRDTQYF
j_call: TRBJ1-1; v_call: TRBV6-1; cdr3_aa: CASSEGGTGGTEAFF
j_call: TRBJ2-5; v_call: TRBV30; cdr3_aa: CAWSVHRAQETQYF
j_call: TRBJ1-1; v_call: TRBV20-1; cdr3_aa: CSAKAPGSVVTEAFF
j_call: TRBJ2-3; v_call: TRBV20-1; cdr3_aa: CSAKTSTDTQYF
j_call: TRBJ2-5; v_call: TRBV2; cdr3_aa: CASSGERGETQYF
j_call: TRBJ2-5; v_call: TRBV5-1; cdr3_aa: CASSFGLAGYLQETQYF
j_call: TRBJ1-3; v_call: TRBV20-1; cdr3_aa: CSAYDSRSGNTIYF
j_call: TRBJ2-5; v_call: TRBV24-1; cdr3_aa: CATSEPGPTKETQYF